This T cell receptor (beta chain) is from a study of blood T cells in healthy people across ages. A second PCR, run for about 7 to 11 cycles, used a sample-barcoded 5' primer plus a J-beta primer mix. Each cDNA was tagged by a template-switch adaptor containing 12 random nucleotides. There were at least 2.5 million CDR3-containing paired-end reads obtained from each sample. One entry per CDR3 protein results from TCRdb running MiXCR on the 5' RACE reads. Of about 1.8 million distinct CDR3 sequences in the sample, about 50% are singletons; the top ten hold over 2%. Total RNA extracted from each sample amounted to at least 6 micrograms. Regarding the study as a whole: From one million sequenced T cells, diversity estimates were lower bounds.

The V and J ends lost 2 bases and 4 bases, in that order; junction bases with no gene match: 8. The CDR3 runs to 16 residues. Germline V gene data show CDR1 as LGHNA and CDR2 as YSLEER. In the case of this clonotype: Its antigen is unidentified.

This sequence originates from a woman aged 35 to 49 in good health. The sample comprised blood. The chain recombines TRBV4-3 with TRBJ1-2, with 9 bases lining up with TRBD1. The CDR3 DNA is TGCGCCAGCAGCCAATCGGGACAGGGTGTTATCTATGGCTACACCTTC. This codes for CASSQSGQGVIYGYTF.